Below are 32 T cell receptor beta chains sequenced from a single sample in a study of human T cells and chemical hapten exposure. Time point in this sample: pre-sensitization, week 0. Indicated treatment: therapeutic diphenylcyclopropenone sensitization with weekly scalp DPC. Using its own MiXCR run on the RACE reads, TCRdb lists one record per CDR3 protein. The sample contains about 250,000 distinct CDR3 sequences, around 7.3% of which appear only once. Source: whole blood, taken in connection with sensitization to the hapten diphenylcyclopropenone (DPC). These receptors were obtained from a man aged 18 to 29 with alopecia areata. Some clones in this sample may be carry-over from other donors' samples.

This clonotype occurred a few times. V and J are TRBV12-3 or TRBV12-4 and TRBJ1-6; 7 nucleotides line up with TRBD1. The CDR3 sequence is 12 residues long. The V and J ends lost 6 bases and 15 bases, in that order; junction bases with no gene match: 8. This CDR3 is CASRQGERDLHF. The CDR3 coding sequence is TGTGCCAGCAGGCAGGGGGAGAGGGACCTCCACTTT.

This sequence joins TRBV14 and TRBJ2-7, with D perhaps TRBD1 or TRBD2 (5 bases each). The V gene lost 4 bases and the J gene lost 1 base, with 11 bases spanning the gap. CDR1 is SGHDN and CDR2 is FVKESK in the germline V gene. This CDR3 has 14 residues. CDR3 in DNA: TGTGCCAGCAGCCTATGGGACGGTTCCTACGAGCAGTACTTC. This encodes CASSLWDGSYEQYF. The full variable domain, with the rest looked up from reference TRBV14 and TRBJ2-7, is EAGVTQFPSHSVIEKGQTVTLRCDPISGHDNLYWYRRVMGKEIKFLLHFVKESKQDESGMPNNRFLAERTGGTYSTLKVQPAELEDSGVYFCASSLWDGSYEQYFGPGTRLTVT.

CDR3 sequence reads: CASSVEGKPYEQYF. Written as DNA, the CDR3 is TGTGCCAGCAGCGTAGAGGGCAAGCCCTACGAGCAGTACTTC. The chain combines TRBV9 with TRBJ2-7; D is unclear. V was shortened by 0 bases and J by 2 bases, with 9 bases between the two germline ends. There are 14 residues in the CDR3. Germline values: CDR1 SGDLS, CDR2 YYNGEE.

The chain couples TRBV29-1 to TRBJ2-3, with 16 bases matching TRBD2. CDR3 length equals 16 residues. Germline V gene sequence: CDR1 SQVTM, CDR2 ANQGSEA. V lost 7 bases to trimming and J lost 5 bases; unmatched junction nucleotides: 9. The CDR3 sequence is CSAGLAGGRKEDTQYF. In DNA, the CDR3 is TGCAGCGCGGGACTAGCGGGGGGGAGGAAGGAAGATACGCAGTATTTT.

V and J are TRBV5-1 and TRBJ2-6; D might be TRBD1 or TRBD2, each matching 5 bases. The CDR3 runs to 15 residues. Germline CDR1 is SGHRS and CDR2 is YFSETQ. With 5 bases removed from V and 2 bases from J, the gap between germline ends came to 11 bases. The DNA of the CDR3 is TGCGCCAGCAGACTAGGGGTGGCTGGGGCCAACGTCCTGACTTTC. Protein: CASRLGVAGANVLTF.

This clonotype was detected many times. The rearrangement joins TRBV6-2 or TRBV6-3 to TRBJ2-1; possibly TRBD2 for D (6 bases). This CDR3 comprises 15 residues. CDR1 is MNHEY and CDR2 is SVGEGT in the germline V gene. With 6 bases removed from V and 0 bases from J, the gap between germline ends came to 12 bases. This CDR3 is CASSYGGSSYNEQFF. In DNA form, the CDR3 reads TGTGCCAGCAGCTACGGGGGTAGCTCCTACAATGAGCAGTTCTTC.

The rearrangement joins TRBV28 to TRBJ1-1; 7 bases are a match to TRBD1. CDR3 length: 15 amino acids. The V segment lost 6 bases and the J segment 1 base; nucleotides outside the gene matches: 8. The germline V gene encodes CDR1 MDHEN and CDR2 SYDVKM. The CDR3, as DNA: TGTGCCAGCAGACCCCGACAGGGCGAGAACACTGAAGCTTTCTTT. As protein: CASRPRQGENTEAFF.

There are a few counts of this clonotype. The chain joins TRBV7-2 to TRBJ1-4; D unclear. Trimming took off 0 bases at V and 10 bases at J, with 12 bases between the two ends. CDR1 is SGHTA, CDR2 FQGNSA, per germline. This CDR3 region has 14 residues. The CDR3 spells CASSLAQRFAKLFF. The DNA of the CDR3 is TGTGCCAGCAGCTTAGCGCAGCGGTTCGCAAAACTGTTTTTT.

CDR3: CASSAAGTSGNTIYF. The CDR3 nucleotides are TGTGCCAGCAGCGCAGCAGGAACCTCTGGAAACACCATATATTTT. The V gene is TRBV9, the J gene TRBJ1-3; no definite D call. Trimming took off 3 bases at V and 0 bases at J, with 10 bases between the two ends. CDR3 length equals 15 residues. The germline V gene encodes CDR1 SGDLS and CDR2 YYNGEE.

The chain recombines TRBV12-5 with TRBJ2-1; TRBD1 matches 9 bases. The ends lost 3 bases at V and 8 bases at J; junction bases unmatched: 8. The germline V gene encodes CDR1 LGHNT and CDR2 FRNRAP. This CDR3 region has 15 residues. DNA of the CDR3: TGTGCTAGTGGTTTTGGACAGGGGAGCCTGGATGAGCAGTTCTTC. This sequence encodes CASGFGQGSLDEQFF.

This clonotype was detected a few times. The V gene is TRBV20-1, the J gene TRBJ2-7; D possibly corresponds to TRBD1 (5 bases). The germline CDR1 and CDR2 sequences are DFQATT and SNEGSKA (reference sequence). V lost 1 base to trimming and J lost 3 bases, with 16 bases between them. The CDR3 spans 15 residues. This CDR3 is CSARALPRTHYEQYF. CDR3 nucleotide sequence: TGCAGTGCTAGAGCCCTCCCGCGGACACACTACGAGCAGTACTTC.

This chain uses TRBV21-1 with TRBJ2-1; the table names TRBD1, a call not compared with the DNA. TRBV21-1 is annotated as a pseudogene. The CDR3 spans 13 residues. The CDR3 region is CASSTWPRNEQFF. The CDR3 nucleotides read TGTGCCAGCAGCACATGGCCCCGGAATGAGCAGTTCTTC.

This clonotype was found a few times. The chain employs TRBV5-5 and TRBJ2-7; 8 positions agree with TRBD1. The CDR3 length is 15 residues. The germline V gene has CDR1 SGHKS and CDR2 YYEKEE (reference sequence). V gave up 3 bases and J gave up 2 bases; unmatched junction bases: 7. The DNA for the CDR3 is TGTGCCAGCAGCTCGAGACAGGGGTCCACCTACGAGCAGTACTTC. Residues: CASSSRQGSTYEQYF.

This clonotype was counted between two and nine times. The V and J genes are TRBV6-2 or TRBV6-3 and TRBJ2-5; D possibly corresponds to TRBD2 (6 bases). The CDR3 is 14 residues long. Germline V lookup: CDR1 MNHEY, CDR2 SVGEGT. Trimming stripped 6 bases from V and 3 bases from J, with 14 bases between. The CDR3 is CASRTAGGKETQYF. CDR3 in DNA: TGTGCCAGCAGGACGGCTGGCGGGAAAGAGACCCAGTACTTC.

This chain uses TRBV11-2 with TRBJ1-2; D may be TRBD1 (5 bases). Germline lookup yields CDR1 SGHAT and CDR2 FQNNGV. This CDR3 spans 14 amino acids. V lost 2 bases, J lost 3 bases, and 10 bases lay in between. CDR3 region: CASSLLRGDYGYTF. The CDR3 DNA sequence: TGTGCCAGCAGCTTATTAAGGGGTGACTATGGCTACACCTTC.

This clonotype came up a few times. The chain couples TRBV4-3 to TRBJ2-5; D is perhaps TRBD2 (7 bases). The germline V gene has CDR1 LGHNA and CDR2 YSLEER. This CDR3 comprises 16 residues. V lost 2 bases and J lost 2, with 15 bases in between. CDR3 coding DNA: TGCGCCAGCAGCCAAAGTTCGGGGGGCCTTCAAGAGACCCAGTACTTC. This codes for CASSQSSGGLQETQYF.

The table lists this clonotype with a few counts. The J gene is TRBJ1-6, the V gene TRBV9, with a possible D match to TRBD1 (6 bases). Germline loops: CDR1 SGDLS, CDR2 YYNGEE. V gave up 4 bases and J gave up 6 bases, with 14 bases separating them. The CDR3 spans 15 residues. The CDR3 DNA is TGTGCCAGCAGCACGAGACAGGAGCGTAATTCACCCCTCCACTTT. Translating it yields CASSTRQERNSPLHF.

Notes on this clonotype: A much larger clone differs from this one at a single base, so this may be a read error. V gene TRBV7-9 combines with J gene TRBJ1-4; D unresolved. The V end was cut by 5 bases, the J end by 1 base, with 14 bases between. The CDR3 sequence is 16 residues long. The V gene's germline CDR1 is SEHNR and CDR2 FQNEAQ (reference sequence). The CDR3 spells CASSIWIILTNEKLFF. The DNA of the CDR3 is TGTGCCAGCAGCATTTGGATCATTTTAACTAATGAAAAACTGTTTTTT.

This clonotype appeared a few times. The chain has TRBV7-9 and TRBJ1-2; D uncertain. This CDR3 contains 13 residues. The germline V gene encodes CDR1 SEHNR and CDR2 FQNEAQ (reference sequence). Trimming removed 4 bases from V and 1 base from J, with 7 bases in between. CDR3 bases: TGTGCCAGCAGCTATGGGCGTAACTATGGCTACACCTTC. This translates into CASSYGRNYGYTF.

The DNA for the CDR3 is TGTGCCAGCAGCTTAGTCCTTAGCGGGGGGGAACCTAGCACAGATACGCAGTATTTT. Its translation is CASSLVLSGGEPSTDTQYF. This chain connects TRBV7-2 to TRBJ2-3, with 11 bases lining up with TRBD2. The trim removed 1 base at V and 0 bases at J, leaving 9 bases unmatched. Germline V lookup: CDR1 SGHTA, CDR2 FQGNSA. The CDR3 totals 19 residues.

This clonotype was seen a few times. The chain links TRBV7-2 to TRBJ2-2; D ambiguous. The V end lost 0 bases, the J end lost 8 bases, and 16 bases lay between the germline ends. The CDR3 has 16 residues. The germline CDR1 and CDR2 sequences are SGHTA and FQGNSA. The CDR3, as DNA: TGTGCCAGCAGCTTAGCGCAAGGCAGTCCCGGGGGGGAGCTGTTTTTT. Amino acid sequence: CASSLAQGSPGGELFF.

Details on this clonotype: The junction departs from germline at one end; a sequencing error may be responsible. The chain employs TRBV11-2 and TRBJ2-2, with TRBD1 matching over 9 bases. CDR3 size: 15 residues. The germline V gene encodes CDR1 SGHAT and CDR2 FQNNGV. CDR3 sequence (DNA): TGTGCCGGCAGCTTTTCGGGACAGGGCACCGGGGAGCTGTTTTTT. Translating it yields CAGSFSGQGTGELFF.

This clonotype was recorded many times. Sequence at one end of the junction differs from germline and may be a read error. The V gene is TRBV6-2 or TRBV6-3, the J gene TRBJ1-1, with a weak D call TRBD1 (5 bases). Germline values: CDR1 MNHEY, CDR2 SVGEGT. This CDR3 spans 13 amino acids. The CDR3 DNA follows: TGTGCCAGCAGTTACTCGACGTTTAACCCCGGGGGCTTT. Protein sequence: CASSYSTFNPGGF.

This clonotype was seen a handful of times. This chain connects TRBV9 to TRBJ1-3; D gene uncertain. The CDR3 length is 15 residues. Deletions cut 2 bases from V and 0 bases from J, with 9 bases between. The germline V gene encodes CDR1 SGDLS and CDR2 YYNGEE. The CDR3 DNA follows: TGTGCCAGCAGCGTTGCACCGAGCTCTGGAAACACCATATATTTT. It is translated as CASSVAPSSGNTIYF.

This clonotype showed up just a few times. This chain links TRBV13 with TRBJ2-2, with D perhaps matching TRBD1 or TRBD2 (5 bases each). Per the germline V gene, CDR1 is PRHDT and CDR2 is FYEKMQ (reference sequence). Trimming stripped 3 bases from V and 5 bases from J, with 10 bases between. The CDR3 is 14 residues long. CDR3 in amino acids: CASSFLRGTGELFF. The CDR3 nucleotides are TGTGCCAGCAGCTTTCTGAGGGGAACCGGGGAGCTGTTTTTT.

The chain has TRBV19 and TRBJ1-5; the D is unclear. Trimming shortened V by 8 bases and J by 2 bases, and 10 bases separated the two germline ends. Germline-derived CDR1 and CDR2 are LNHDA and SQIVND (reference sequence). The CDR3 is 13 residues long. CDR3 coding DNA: TGTGCCAGTGAACTTTGGCGCAATCAGCCCCAGCATTTT. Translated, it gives CASELWRNQPQHF.

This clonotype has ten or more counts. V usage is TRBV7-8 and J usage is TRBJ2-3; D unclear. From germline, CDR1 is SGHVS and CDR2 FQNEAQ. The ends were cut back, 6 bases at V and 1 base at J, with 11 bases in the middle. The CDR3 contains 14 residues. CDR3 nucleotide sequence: TGTGCCAGCAGTCCTGATCACGGCACAGATACGCAGTATTTT. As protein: CASSPDHGTDTQYF. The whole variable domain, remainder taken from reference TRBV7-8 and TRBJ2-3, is GAGVSQSPRYKVAKRGQDVALRCDPISGHVSLFWYQQALGQGPEFLTYFQNEAQLDKSGLPSDRFFAERPEGSVSTLKIQRTQQEDSAVYLCASSPDHGTDTQYFGPGTRLTVL.

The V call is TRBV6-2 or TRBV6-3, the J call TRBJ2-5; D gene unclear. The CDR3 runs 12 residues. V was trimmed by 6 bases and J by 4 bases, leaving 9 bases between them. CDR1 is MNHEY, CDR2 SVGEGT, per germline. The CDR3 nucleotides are TGTGCCAGCAGCCCCGGCTCAGAGACCCAGTACTTC. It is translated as CASSPGSETQYF.

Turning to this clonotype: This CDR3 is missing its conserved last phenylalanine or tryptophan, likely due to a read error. The CDR3 sequence is CASRYRAYNEQFL. In DNA, the CDR3 is TGTGCCAGCAGATACAGGGCCTACAATGAGCAGTTCTTG. The V and J genes are TRBV6-2 or TRBV6-3 and TRBJ2-1; the D gene is possibly TRBD1 (6 bases). This CDR3 comprises 13 residues. V was cut by 6 bases and J by 2 bases, with 8 bases left in between. The germline CDR1 and CDR2 sequences are MNHEY and SVGEGT.

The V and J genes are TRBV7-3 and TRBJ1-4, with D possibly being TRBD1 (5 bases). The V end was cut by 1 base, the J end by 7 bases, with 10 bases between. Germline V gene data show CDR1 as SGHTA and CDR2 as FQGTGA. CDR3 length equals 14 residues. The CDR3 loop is CASSLSGGSEKLFF. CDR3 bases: TGTGCCAGCAGCTTAAGCGGGGGGAGTGAAAAACTGTTTTTT.

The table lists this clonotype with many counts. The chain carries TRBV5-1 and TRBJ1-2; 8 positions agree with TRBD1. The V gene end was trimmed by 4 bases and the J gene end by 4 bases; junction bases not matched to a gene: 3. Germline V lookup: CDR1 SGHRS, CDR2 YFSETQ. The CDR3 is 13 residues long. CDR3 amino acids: CASSAQGVYGYTF. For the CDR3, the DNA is TGCGCCAGCAGCGCACAGGGGGTCTATGGCTACACCTTC.

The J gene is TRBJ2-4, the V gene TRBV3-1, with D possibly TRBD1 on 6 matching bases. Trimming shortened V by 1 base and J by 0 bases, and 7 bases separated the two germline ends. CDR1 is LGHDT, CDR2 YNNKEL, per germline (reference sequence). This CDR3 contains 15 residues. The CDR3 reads CASSQAGEAKNIQYF. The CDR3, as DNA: TGTGCCAGCAGCCAAGCAGGGGAAGCCAAAAACATTCAGTACTTC.